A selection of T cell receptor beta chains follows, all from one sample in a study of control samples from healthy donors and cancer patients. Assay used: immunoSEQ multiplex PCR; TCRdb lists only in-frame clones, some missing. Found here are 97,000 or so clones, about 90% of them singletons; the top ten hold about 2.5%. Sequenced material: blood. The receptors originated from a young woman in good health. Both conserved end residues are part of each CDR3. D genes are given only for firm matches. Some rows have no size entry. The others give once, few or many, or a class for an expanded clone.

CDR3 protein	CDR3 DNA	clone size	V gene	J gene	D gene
CASSSQGGNTEAFF	TGTGCCAGCAGCTCCCAGGGGGGGAACACTGAAGCTTTCTTT	few	TRBV7-9	TRBJ1-1	TRBD1
CATSDQDRPAGDTQYF	TGTGCCACCAGTGACCAAGACAGGCCAGCGGGAGATACGCAGTATTTT	.	TRBV24-1	TRBJ2-3	.
CASSIGGRQGRVNTEAFF	TGTGCCAGTAGTATCGGGGGCAGACAGGGTAGGGTGAACACTGAAGCTTTCTTT	.	TRBV19	TRBJ1-1	TRBD1
CASSPGRTVGNTEAFF	TGTGCCAGCAGCCCCGGGCGGACAGTCGGGAACACTGAAGCTTTCTTT	.	TRBV6-6	TRBJ1-1	.
CASSRTSGSTDTQYF	TGCGCCAGCAGTAGGACTAGCGGGAGCACAGATACGCAGTATTTT	once	TRBV10-1	TRBJ2-3	TRBD2
CASRTGGGNEKLFF	TGCGCCAGCAGAACGGGTGGGGGGAATGAAAAACTGTTTTTT	.	TRBV5-1	TRBJ1-4	.
CASSQEVVRLNTEAFF	TGCGCCAGCAGCCAAGAAGTAGTCAGGCTGAACACTGAAGCTTTCTTT	.	TRBV4-1	TRBJ1-1	.
CSARDLYEAFF	TGCAGTGCTAGAGATCTTTATGAAGCTTTCTTT	.	TRBV20-1	TRBJ1-1	.
CASSYSGEYEQYF	TGTGCCAGCAGTTACTCGGGGGAGTACGAGCAGTACTTC	few	TRBV6-6	TRBJ2-7	.
CATSYSLYNEQFF	TGTGCCACCAGTTATAGTCTCTACAATGAGCAGTTCTTC	.	TRBV24-1	TRBJ2-1	.
CASRLGTEKNIQYF	TGTGCCAGCAGACTCGGGACAGAGAAAAACATTCAGTACTTC	.	TRBV2	TRBJ2-4	TRBD1
CASSQAGGKTPEQYF	TGCGCCAGCAGCCAAGCCGGGGGCAAAACTCCCGAGCAGTACTTC	.	TRBV4-3	TRBJ2-7	.
CASSLAGGKPQHF	TGTGCCAGCAGCTTGGCAGGGGGCAAGCCCCAGCATTTT	.	TRBV5-6	TRBJ1-5	TRBD1
CSVLGGGSYEQYF	TGCAGCGTCCTAGGGGGTGGTTCCTACGAGCAGTACTTC	.	TRBV29-1	TRBJ2-7	.
CASSMTGVNTGELFF	TGTGCCAGCAGCATGACAGGGGTGAACACCGGGGAGCTGTTTTTT	.	TRBV5-4	TRBJ2-2	TRBD1
CATSDNRGHEQYF	TGTGCCACCAGTGATAACAGGGGGCACGAGCAGTACTTC	.	TRBV24-1	TRBJ2-7	TRBD1
CASSPLAITEAFF	TGTGCCAGCAGTCCCCTGGCCATCACTGAAGCTTTCTTT	once	TRBV28	TRBJ1-1	.
CASSLPGQKETQYF	TGTGCCAGCAGCCTACCGGGTCAAAAAGAGACCCAGTACTTC	.	TRBV5-4	TRBJ2-5	.
CASRGYGADTQYF	TGCGCCAGCAGAGGTTATGGGGCAGATACGCAGTATTTT	.	TRBV10-2	TRBJ2-3	.
CASSLDLRTSGSPRREQFF	TGTGCCAGCAGCTTAGATCTTCGGACTAGCGGGAGCCCTCGCCGTGAGCAGTTCTTC	.	TRBV11-3	TRBJ2-1	TRBD2
CASSLTGVTYEQYF	TGTGCCAGTAGTTTGACAGGGGTTACCTACGAGCAGTACTTC	.	TRBV19	TRBJ2-7	TRBD1
CASSLAGGTTEAFF	TGTGCCAGCAGCTTGGCCGGGGGGACGACTGAAGCTTTCTTT	.	TRBV5-5	TRBJ1-1	.
CASSQDSGQPIEKLFF	TGTGCCAGCAGCCAAGACTCTGGGCAGCCTATCGAAAAACTGTTTTTT	once	TRBV14	TRBJ1-4	.
CASSAWDRRNEEKLFF	TGTGCCAGCAGCGCCTGGGACAGACGAAATGAGGAAAAACTGTTTTTT	.	TRBV7-9	TRBJ1-4	TRBD1
CASSQGDSQNQPQHF	TGTGCCAGCAGCCAAGGGGACAGTCAGAACCAGCCCCAGCATTTT	.	TRBV14	TRBJ1-5	TRBD1
CASSLGWTSANYGYTF	TGTGCCAGCAGTTTAGGGTGGACCTCCGCTAACTATGGCTACACCTTC	.	TRBV28	TRBJ1-2	.
CASSIEVEQFF	TGTGCCAGTAGTATAGAGGTTGAGCAGTTCTTC	.	TRBV19	TRBJ2-1	.
CASSQIVGGGYTF	TGTGCCAGCAGCCAAATCGTTGGGGGTGGCTACACCTTC	once	TRBV4-2	TRBJ1-2	.
CASSLGRGATYEQYF	TGTGCCAGCAGCTTAGGGCGGGGAGCGACCTACGAGCAGTACTTC	.	TRBV11-3	TRBJ2-7	.
CASRGWSQPQHF	TGTGCCAGCAGGGGATGGAGTCAGCCCCAGCATTTT	.	TRBV6-5	TRBJ1-5	.
CASSKATGLAGGPLETDTQYF	TGTGCCAGCAGCAAAGCGACGGGACTAGCGGGGGGGCCTTTGGAAACAGATACGCAGTATTTT	.	TRBV21-1	TRBJ2-3	.
CASSETENTEAFF	TGCGCCAGCAGCGAAACAGAGAACACTGAAGCTTTCTTT	.	TRBV10-2	TRBJ1-1	.
CASSLDRGLVSTEAFF	TGTGCTAGCAGCTTAGACAGGGGGCTTGTGAGCACTGAAGCTTTCTTT	.	TRBV7-7	TRBJ1-1	TRBD1
CASPGITGELFF	TGTGCCAGTCCAGGGATAACCGGGGAGCTGTTTTTT	.	TRBV19	TRBJ2-2	.
CASSLDFEGHVYGYTF	TGTGCCAGCAGCTTAGATTTCGAGGGGCACGTCTATGGCTACACCTTC	once	TRBV7-8	TRBJ1-2	.
CASSSPGGGLQPQHF	TGTGCCAGCAGTTCGCCAGGGGGGGGGCTGCAGCCCCAGCATTTT	.	TRBV6-2/TRBV6-3	TRBJ1-5	TRBD1
CATSRTGVNTEAFF	TGTGCCACCAGCAGAACAGGGGTAAATACTGAAGCTTTCTTT	.	TRBV15	TRBJ1-1	TRBD1
CASSKAGTGFPDTQYF	TGTGCCAGCAGCAAAGCAGGGACAGGTTTTCCAGATACGCAGTATTTT	.	TRBV21-1	TRBJ2-3	.
CASSPYRLLDTGELFF	TGTGCCAGCAGCCCCTACAGACTACTAGACACCGGGGAGCTGTTTTTT	.	TRBV9	TRBJ2-2	.
CASRDSNQPQHF	TGTGCCAGCCGGGACAGCAATCAGCCCCAGCATTTT	.	TRBV6-6	TRBJ1-5	.
CASSVGSGEGIQYF	TGTGCCAGCAGCGTAGGTTCGGGAGAGGGCATTCAGTACTTC	.	TRBV9	TRBJ2-4	.
CASSSEGPRRWDGYTF	TGTGCCAGCAGCTCGGAAGGGCCCCGCCGATGGGATGGCTACACCTTC	once	TRBV5-4	TRBJ1-2	.
CASGLMIAASTDTQYF	TGTGCTAGTGGTTTGATGATAGCGGCCAGCACAGATACGCAGTATTTT	.	TRBV12-5	TRBJ2-3	.
CASSSYLGTYEQYF	TGTGCCAGCAGTTCTTACTTGGGGACCTACGAGCAGTACTTC	.	TRBV6-2/TRBV6-3	TRBJ2-7	.
CSAQVSGMNTEAFF	TGCAGCGCCCAGGTCAGCGGGATGAACACTGAAGCTTTCTTT	.	TRBV29-1	TRBJ1-1	.
CAISDEVSQGVRTEAFF	TGTGCCATCAGTGACGAAGTCTCCCAGGGGGTTAGGACTGAAGCTTTCTTT	.	TRBV10-3	TRBJ1-1	TRBD1
CATSDPWAGETQYF	TGTGCCACCAGTGATCCATGGGCGGGAGAGACCCAGTACTTC	once	TRBV24-1	TRBJ2-5	.
CASSFPTGIGYTF	TGCGCCAGCAGCTTCCCAACAGGGATTGGCTACACCTTC	.	TRBV5-1	TRBJ1-2	.
CASSRTSSYEQYF	TGTGCCAGCAGCAGGACCAGCTCCTACGAGCAGTACTTC	.	TRBV21-1	TRBJ2-7	.
CASSSLLVSTEAFF	TGTGCCAGCAGCTCCCTTTTGGTTAGCACTGAAGCTTTCTTT	few	TRBV21-1	TRBJ1-1	.
CASSFEGREDTEAFF	TGCGCCAGCAGCTTTGAAGGCAGGGAAGACACTGAAGCTTTCTTT	.	TRBV5-1	TRBJ1-1	.
CASSLVGGQETQYF	TGTGCCAGCAGCTTAGTGGGGGGACAAGAGACCCAGTACTTC	.	TRBV7-2	TRBJ2-5	.
CASSVAMDTSYEQYF	TGTGCCAGCAGCGTAGCAATGGATACTTCCTACGAGCAGTACTTC	.	TRBV9	TRBJ2-7	.
CATSEPGLGNTIYF	TGTGCCACCAGTGAACCGGGGCTCGGAAACACCATATATTTT	.	TRBV24-1	TRBJ1-3	.
CASSLGIVPTQYF	TGTGCCAGCAGTTTAGGTATAGTGCCGACCCAGTACTTC	.	TRBV12-3/TRBV12-4	TRBJ2-5	.
CASSTESGANVLTF	TGTGCCAGCAGTACTGAGTCTGGGGCCAACGTCCTGACTTTC	.	TRBV2	TRBJ2-6	.